This T cell receptor (beta chain) was identified during a study of identical twins. Study conclusions and caveats: Instead of following the same donors, the conclusions were based on cross-sectional statistical analysis. Insertions were reduced in abundant cord blood beta clonotypes but not in memory repertoires.

With respect to this clonotype: Its target is not known.

MiXCR was run by TCRdb on the 5' RACE reads, yielding one entry per CDR3 protein. The table has 500,000 or so distinct CDR3 sequences, approximately 22% seen once. These data were also reused for a study on T cells expressing NK-cell markers.

The sequenced sample was CD4+ T cells sorted from blood. This clonotype was obtained from a woman younger than 35 in good health.

The CDR3 sequence: CASSPRTRSSSTDTQYF. CDR3 in DNA: TGTGCCAGCAGCCCCAGGACTAGATCATCTAGCACAGATACGCAGTATTTT. The chain carries TRBV11-2 and TRBJ2-3; 7 positions match TRBD2. CDR1 and CDR2 (germline): SGHAT, FQNNGV. The CDR3 consists of 17 residues. V shed 5 bases and J 0 bases; nucleotides not matched to a gene: 11.